Below are 22 T cell receptor beta chains sequenced from a single sample in a study of T cells after yellow fever vaccination. TCRdb redid the calling of the 5' RACE reads with MiXCR, one entry per CDR3 protein. The table lists 300,000 to 350,000 distinct CDR3 sequences, 3.5% to 4.5% of them singletons. Sequenced here: PBMCs, sampled 5 days after the yellow fever booster vaccination. The receptors were sampled from a man younger than 35 who received the YFV17D yellow fever vaccine.

This clonotype was recorded many times. The chain couples TRBV12-3 or TRBV12-4 to TRBJ1-5; 9 bases agree with TRBD1. With V trimmed by 8 bases and J by 6 bases, 5 bases remained unmatched. The CDR3 spans 13 residues. CDR3 sequence reads: CASRDRVVQPQHF. Written as DNA, the CDR3 is TGTGCCAGCCGGGACAGGGTAGTTCAGCCCCAGCATTTT.

In its sample, this clonotype was seen a few times. The rearrangement links TRBV12-3 or TRBV12-4 to TRBJ2-3; D remains ambiguous. Trimming took off 4 bases at V and 2 bases at J, with 7 bases between the two ends. This CDR3 contains 13 residues. The CDR3, as DNA: TGTGCCAGCAGTTCCTGGGCCACAGATACGCAGTATTTT. It translates to CASSSWATDTQYF.

This rearrangement joins TRBV10-1 to TRBJ2-7; 10 bases match TRBD1. The CDR3 spans 15 residues. The J segment lost 6 bases and the V segment lost 6 bases, leaving 11 bases of the junction unmatched. Germline CDR1 reads WNHNN; CDR2 reads SYGVQD (reference sequence). Here the CDR3 reads CASSPGTGAFGEQYF. CDR3 nucleotide sequence: TGCGCCAGCAGCCCCGGGACAGGGGCTTTTGGCGAGCAGTACTTC.

J is TRBJ2-1 and V is TRBV14, with 7 bases lining up with TRBD1. CDR3 size: 15 residues. With 4 bases clipped from V and 12 bases from J, the junction kept 15 bases outside the gene matches. Germline V CDR1 and CDR2: SGHDN, FVKESK. CDR3 protein: CASSRDSRPGLRQFF. CDR3 DNA sequence: TGTGCCAGCAGCCGGGACAGCCGCCCGGGCCTACGGCAGTTCTTC.

This clonotype came up many times. The V call is TRBV29-1, the J call TRBJ1-1; D is uncertain. Germline V gene sequence: CDR1 SQVTM, CDR2 ANQGSEA. The CDR3 sequence is 13 residues long. The V and J ends lost 7 bases and 0 bases respectively, with 12 bases between them. CDR3 in amino acids: CSGYKLMNTEAFF. CDR3 DNA: TGCAGCGGGTATAAGTTGATGAACACTGAAGCTTTCTTT.

This clonotype was seen repeatedly, ten times or more. This chain joins TRBV4-2 and TRBJ2-7; D not certain. Per the germline V gene, CDR1 is LGHNA and CDR2 is YNFKEQ. V gave up 4 bases and J gave up 5 bases, with 6 bases separating them. The CDR3 extends over 11 amino acids. CDR3 sequence reads: CASSRRHEQYV. The CDR3 coding sequence is TGTGCCAGCAGCCGACGCCACGAGCAGTACGTC.

Concerning this clonotype: Since a much larger clone is just one base distant, this may be a read error. The rearrangement uses TRBV5-1 and TRBJ2-2; a possible D gene is TRBD1 (5 bases). Germline lookup yields CDR1 SGHRS and CDR2 YFSETQ. This CDR3 comprises 13 residues. The CDR3 reads CGSSFQGEGELFF. In nucleotides, the CDR3 is TGCGGCAGCAGCTTCCAGGGCGAGGGGGAGCTGTTTTTT.

This clonotype has just a few counts. The J gene is TRBJ2-3, the V gene TRBV6-5, with D possibly TRBD1 on 6 matching bases. Germline CDR1 and CDR2: MNHEY and SVGAGI. Trimming removed 5 bases at V and 2 bases at J, with 17 bases between. The CDR3 is 16 residues long. CDR3 in DNA: TGTGCCAGCAGTCAGAAGGGGACACCAAACACAGATACGCAGTATTTT. It translates to CASSQKGTPNTDTQYF.

This clonotype has only a few counts. The chain is built from TRBV12-3 or TRBV12-4 and TRBJ2-5, with 10 bases fitting TRBD2. CDR3 size: 16 residues. J lost 7 bases, V lost 5 bases, and 13 bases had no gene match. The DNA of the CDR3 is TGTGCCAGCAGTGGGACGGGACTAGCGAGTGCCATGACCCAGTACTTC. It is translated as CASSGTGLASAMTQYF.

This clonotype was seen only a few times. CDR3 region: CATSPAGFEEQYF. CDR3 coding DNA: TGTGCCACCAGTCCTGCGGGGTTCGAGGAGCAGTACTTC. The rearrangement joins TRBV24-1 to TRBJ2-7, with a tentative D call TRBD2 (6 bases). V dropped 6 bases and J dropped 7 bases, with 15 bases sitting between them. CDR3 length: 13 residues. Germline V gene sequence: CDR1 KGHDR, CDR2 SFDVKD.

V gene TRBV5-1 combines with J gene TRBJ2-7, with D perhaps TRBD1 (6 bases). V lost 0 bases, J lost 4 bases, and 14 bases lay in between. The CDR3 has 15 residues. The V gene's germline CDR1 is SGHRS and CDR2 YFSETQ. The CDR3 region is CASSLVPAGEYEQYF. Here the CDR3 DNA reads TGCGCCAGCAGCTTGGTACCTGCAGGGGAGTACGAGCAGTACTTC.

The chain joins TRBV4-3 to TRBJ2-1; 7 nucleotides align to TRBD1. With 3 bases clipped from V and 4 bases from J, the junction kept 6 bases outside the gene matches. This CDR3 comprises 15 residues. Germline V lookup: CDR1 LGHNA, CDR2 YSLEER. Here the CDR3 DNA reads TGCGCCAGCAGCCAGGACGGGACAGTATACAATGAGCAGTTCTTC. Translated: CASSQDGTVYNEQFF.

This clonotype has a handful of counts. The chain uses TRBV5-1 and TRBJ2-7, with D perhaps matching TRBD1 or TRBD2 (5 bases each). This CDR3 contains 16 residues. Per the germline V gene, CDR1 is SGHRS and CDR2 is YFSETQ. Trimming left V 0 bases short and J 0 bases short, with 13 bases between. The chain's CDR3 is CASSLDRDGGSYEQYF. For the CDR3, the DNA is TGCGCCAGCAGCTTGGATCGGGACGGAGGCTCCTACGAGCAGTACTTC.

The V call is TRBV10-3, the J call TRBJ2-5, with 8 bases that match TRBD2. From germline, CDR1 is ENHRY and CDR2 SYGVKD. Trimming took 2 bases from V and 4 from J; bases not matched to a gene: 12. The CDR3 has 17 residues. The CDR3 DNA sequence: TGTGCCATCAGTGAGCCGTCGGGGGGGGGTGCCCTAGAGACCCAGTACTTC. It translates to CAISEPSGGGALETQYF.

This clonotype was counted only a few times. The chain combines TRBV7-2 with TRBJ1-6; D not resolved. Trimming removed 8 bases from V and 9 bases from J, with 14 bases in between. This CDR3 region has 13 residues. Germline V lookup: CDR1 SGHTA, CDR2 FQGNSA. DNA of the CDR3: TGTGCCAGCTCCGCCGATTTCGGTTCACCCCTCCACTTT. Translating it yields CASSADFGSPLHF. Complete variable domain (other parts from reference TRBV7-2 and TRBJ1-6): GAGVSQSPSNKVTEKGKDVELRCDPISGHTALYWYRQSLGQGLEFLIYFQGNSAPDKSGLPSDRFSAERTGGSVSTLTIQRTQQEDSAVYLCASSADFGSPLHFGNGTRLTVT.

This clonotype was counted a few times. This chain uses TRBV5-1 with TRBJ1-1, with 9 bases lining up with TRBD1. Germline V gene sequence: CDR1 SGHRS, CDR2 YFSETQ. Trimming removed 0 bases from V and 3 bases from J; junction bases left unmatched: 3. CDR3 length: 15 amino acids. CDR3 sequence: CASSLVGQGYTEAFF. CDR3 nucleotide sequence: TGCGCCAGCAGCTTGGTTGGACAGGGGTACACTGAAGCTTTCTTT.

This clonotype was counted only a few times. V and J are TRBV12-3 or TRBV12-4 and TRBJ2-7; 7 bases fit TRBD1. The CDR3 is 15 residues long. After removal of 4 bases from V and 3 bases from J, the junction contained 9 bases not matched to a gene. In DNA, the CDR3 is TGTGCCAGCAGTTCGTTAGACGGGACAGTCTACGAGCAGTACTTC. It encodes CASSSLDGTVYEQYF.

This rearrangement joins TRBV4-3 to TRBJ1-2; D gene uncertain. The V gene's germline CDR1 is LGHNA and CDR2 YSLEER. V lost 0 bases, J lost 3 bases, and 5 bases lay in between. The CDR3 totals 13 residues. CDR3 region: CASSQDWDYGYTF. The CDR3 nucleotides read TGCGCCAGCAGCCAAGATTGGGACTATGGCTACACCTTC.

The sample holds a few counts of this clonotype. The chain uses TRBV28 and TRBJ2-2; D possibly corresponds to TRBD2 (5 bases). Germline loops: CDR1 MDHEN, CDR2 SYDVKM. The ends were cut back, 4 bases at V and 6 bases at J, with 18 bases in the middle. This CDR3 contains 16 residues. CDR3 loop: CASSSPWTEAAGELFF. For the CDR3, the DNA is TGTGCCAGCAGTTCGCCCTGGACGGAGGCAGCCGGGGAGCTGTTTTTT.

This clonotype has more than one count but fewer than ten. This rearrangement joins TRBV12-3 or TRBV12-4 to TRBJ1-2; D uncertain. The germline V and J ends were trimmed by 2 bases and 5 bases, with 12 bases remaining between them. This CDR3 has 14 amino acids. The CDR3 nucleotides read TGTGCCAGCAGTTTAAGGGCCGAGTTTTATGGCTACACCTTC. Its translation: CASSLRAEFYGYTF.

This clonotype has only a few counts. The J gene is TRBJ1-4, the V gene TRBV19; D is perhaps TRBD1 (5 bases). Trimming took off 3 bases at V and 6 bases at J, with 11 bases between the two ends. The CDR3 runs 14 residues. Germline lookup yields CDR1 LNHDA and CDR2 SQIVND (reference sequence). The CDR3, as DNA: TGTGCCAGTAGTATGTTTGGGGCGGATGAAAAACTGTTTTTT. It translates to CASSMFGADEKLFF.

The V and J genes are TRBV24-1 and TRBJ2-5; 7 bases match TRBD2. CDR3 length: 15 amino acids. The germline V gene encodes CDR1 KGHDR and CDR2 SFDVKD. V gave up 1 base and J gave up 5 bases; unmatched junction bases: 6. CDR3 bases: TGTGCCACCAGTGATTTCCTGGCGGGGGTGGAGACCCAGTACTTC. Translated: CATSDFLAGVETQYF.